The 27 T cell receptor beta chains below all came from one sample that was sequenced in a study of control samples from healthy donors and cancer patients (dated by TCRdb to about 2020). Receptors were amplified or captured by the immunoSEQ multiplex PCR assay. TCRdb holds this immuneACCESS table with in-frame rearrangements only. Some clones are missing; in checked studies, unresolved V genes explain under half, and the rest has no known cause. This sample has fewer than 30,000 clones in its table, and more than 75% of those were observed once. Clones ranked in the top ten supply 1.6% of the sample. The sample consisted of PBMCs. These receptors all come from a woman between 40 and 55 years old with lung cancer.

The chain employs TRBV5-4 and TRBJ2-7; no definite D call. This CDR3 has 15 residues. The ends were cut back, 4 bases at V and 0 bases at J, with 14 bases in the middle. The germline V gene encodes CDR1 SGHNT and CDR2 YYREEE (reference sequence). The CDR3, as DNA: TGTGCCAGCAGCATTAGGCGGACGAGCTCCTACGAGCAGTACTTC. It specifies CASSIRRTSSYEQYF.

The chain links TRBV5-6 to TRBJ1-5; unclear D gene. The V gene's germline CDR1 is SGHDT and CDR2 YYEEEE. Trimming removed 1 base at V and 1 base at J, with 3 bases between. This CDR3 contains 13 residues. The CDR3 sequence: CASSLRSNQPQHF. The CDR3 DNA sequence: TGTGCCAGCAGCTTGAGAAGCAATCAGCCCCAGCATTTT. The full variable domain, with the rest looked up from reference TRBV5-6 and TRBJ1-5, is DAGVTQSPTHLIKTRGQQVTLRCSPKSGHDTVSWYQQALGQGPQFIFQYYEEEERQRGNFPDRFSGHQFPNYSSELNVNALLLGDSALYLCASSLRSNQPQHFGDGTRLSIL.

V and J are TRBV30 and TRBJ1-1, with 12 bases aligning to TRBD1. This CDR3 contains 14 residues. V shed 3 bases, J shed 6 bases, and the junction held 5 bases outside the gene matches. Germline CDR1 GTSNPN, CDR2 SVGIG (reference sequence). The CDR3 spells CAWRGQGARAEAFF. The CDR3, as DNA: TGTGCCTGGAGGGGACAGGGGGCGAGGGCTGAAGCTTTCTTT.

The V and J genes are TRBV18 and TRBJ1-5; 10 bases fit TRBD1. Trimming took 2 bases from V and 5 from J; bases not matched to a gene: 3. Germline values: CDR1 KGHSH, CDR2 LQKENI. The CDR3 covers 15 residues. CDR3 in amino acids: CASSPGQGGYQPQHF. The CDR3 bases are TGTGCCAGCTCACCAGGACAGGGGGGTTATCAGCCCCAGCATTTT.

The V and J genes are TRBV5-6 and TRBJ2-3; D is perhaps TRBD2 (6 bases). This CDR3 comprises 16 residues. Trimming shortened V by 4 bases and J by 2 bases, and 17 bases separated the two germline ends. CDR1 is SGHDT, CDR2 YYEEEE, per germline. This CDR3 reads CASSDQRVGSTDTQYF. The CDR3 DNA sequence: TGTGCCAGCAGCGACCAGCGGGTGGGGTCCACAGATACGCAGTATTTT.

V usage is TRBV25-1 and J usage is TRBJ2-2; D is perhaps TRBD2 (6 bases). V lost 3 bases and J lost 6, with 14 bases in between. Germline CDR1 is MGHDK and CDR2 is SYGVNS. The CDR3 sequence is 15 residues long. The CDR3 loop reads CASSDLSGGSGELFF. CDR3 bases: TGTGCCAGCAGTGATCTTAGCGGTGGATCCGGGGAGCTGTTTTTT.

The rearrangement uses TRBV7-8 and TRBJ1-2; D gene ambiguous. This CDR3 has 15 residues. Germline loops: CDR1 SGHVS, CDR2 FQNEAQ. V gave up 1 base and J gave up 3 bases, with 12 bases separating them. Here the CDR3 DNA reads TGTGCCAGCAGCTTAGATCGTAACAGTGACTATGGCTACACCTTC. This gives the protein CASSLDRNSDYGYTF.

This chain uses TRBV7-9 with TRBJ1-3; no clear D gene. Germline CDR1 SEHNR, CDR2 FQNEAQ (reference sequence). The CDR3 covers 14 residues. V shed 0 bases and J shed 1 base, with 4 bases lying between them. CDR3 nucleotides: TGTGCCAGCAGCTTAGCCCGGTCTGGAAACACCATATATTTT. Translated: CASSLARSGNTIYF.

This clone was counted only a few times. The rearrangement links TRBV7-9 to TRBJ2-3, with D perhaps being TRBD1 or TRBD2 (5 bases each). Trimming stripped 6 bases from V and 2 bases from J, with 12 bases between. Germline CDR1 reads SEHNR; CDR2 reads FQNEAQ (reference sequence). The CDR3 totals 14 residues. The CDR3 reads CASSSTGTTDTQYF. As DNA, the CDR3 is TGTGCCAGCAGTTCCACCGGGACCACAGATACGCAGTATTTT. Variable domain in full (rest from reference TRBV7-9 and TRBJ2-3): DTGVSQNPRHKITKRGQNVTFRCDPISEHNRLYWYRQTLGQGPEFLTYFQNEAQLEKSRLLSDRFSAERPKGSFSTLEIQRTEQGDSAMYLCASSSTGTTDTQYFGPGTRLTVL.

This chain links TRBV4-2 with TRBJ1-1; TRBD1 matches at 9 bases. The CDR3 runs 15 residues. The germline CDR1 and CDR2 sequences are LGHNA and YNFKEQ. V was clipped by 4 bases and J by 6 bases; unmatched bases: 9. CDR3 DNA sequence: TGTGCCAGCAGCCCGCCAGGACAGGGGACCCCTGAAGCTTTCTTT. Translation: CASSPPGQGTPEAFF.

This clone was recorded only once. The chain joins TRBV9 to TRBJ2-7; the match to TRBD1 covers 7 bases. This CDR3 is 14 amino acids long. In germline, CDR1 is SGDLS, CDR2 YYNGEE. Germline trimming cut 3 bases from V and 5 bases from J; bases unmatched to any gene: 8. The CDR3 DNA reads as TGTGCCAGCAGCGGATTGACAGGGAGCGACGAGCAGTACTTC. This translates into CASSGLTGSDEQYF.

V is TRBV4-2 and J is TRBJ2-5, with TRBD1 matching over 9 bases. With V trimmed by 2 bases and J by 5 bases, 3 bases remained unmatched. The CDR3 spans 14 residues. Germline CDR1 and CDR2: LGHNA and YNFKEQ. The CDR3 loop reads CASSQPTGGETQYF. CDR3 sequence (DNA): TGTGCCAGCAGCCAACCTACAGGGGGCGAGACCCAGTACTTC.

CDR3 sequence: CASSQEDRVGGELFF. In nucleotides, the CDR3 is TGCGCCAGCAGCCAAGAAGACAGGGTCGGCGGGGAGCTGTTTTTT. V gene TRBV4-1 combines with J gene TRBJ2-2, with TRBD1 matching 7 bases. CDR1 and CDR2 from the germline V gene are MGHRA and YSYEKL. There are 15 residues in the CDR3. V gave up 0 bases and J gave up 7 bases; unmatched junction bases: 5.

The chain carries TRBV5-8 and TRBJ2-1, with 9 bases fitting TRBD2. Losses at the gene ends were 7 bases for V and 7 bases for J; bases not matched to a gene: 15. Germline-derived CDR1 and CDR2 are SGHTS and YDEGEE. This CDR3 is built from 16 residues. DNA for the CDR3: TGTGCCAGCCCCTTCGTTGGACTAGCGACCAATAATGAGCAGTTCTTC. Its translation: CASPFVGLATNNEQFF.

CDR3 bases: TGTGCCTGGAGTCCCTCCCCAACAGGCTTAAGTTCCTATGGCTACACCTTC. The encoded protein is CAWSPSPTGLSSYGYTF. The chain has TRBV30 and TRBJ1-2, with D possibly TRBD1 on 5 matching bases. Germline loops: CDR1 GTSNPN, CDR2 SVGIG (reference sequence). V lost 2 bases to trimming and J lost 4 bases, with 23 bases between them. The CDR3 length is 17 residues.

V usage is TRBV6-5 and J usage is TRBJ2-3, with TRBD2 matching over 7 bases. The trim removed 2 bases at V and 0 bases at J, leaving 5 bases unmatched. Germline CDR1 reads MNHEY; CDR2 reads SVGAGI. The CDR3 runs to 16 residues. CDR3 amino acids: CASSYEAGWSTDTQYF. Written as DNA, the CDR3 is TGTGCCAGCAGTTACGAAGCGGGATGGAGCACAGATACGCAGTATTTT.

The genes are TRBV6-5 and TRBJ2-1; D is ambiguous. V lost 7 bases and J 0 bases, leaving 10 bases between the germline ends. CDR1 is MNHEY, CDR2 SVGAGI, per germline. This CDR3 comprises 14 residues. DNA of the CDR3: TGTGCCAGCAAACCGGGCTTCTCCTACAATGAGCAGTTCTTC. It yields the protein CASKPGFSYNEQFF.

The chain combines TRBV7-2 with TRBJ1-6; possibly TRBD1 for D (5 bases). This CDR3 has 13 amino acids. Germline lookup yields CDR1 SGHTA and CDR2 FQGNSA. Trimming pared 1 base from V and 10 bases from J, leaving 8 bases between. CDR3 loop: CASSLGGRSPLHF. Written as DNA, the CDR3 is TGTGCCAGCAGCTTAGGGGGCCGGTCACCCCTCCACTTT. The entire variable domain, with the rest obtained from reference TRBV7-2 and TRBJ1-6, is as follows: GAGVSQSPSNKVTEKGKDVELRCDPISGHTALYWYRQSLGQGLEFLIYFQGNSAPDKSGLPSDRFSAERTGGSVSTLTIQRTQQEDSAVYLCASSLGGRSPLHFGNGTRLTVT.

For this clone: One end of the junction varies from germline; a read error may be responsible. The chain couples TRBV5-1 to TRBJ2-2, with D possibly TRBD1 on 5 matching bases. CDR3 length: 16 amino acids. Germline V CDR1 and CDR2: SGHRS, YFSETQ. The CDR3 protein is CASSLVRGTVTGELFF. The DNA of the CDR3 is TGCGCCAGCAGTTTGGTTAGGGGAACCGTCACCGGGGAGCTGTTTTTT.

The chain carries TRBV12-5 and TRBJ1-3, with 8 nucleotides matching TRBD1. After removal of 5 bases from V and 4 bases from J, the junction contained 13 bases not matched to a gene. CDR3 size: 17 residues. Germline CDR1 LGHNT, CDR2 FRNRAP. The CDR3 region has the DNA TGTGCTAGTGGTCGGCCGACGACAGGGGAAAGGGGAAACACCATATATTTT. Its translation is CASGRPTTGERGNTIYF.

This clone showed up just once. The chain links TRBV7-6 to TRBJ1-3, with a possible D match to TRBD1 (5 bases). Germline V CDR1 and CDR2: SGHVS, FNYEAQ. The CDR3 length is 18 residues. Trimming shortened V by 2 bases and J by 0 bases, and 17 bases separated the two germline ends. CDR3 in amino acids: CASSLSPPRQYSGNTIYF. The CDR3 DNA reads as TGTGCCAGCAGCTTAAGCCCTCCGCGACAGTACTCTGGAAACACCATATATTTT.

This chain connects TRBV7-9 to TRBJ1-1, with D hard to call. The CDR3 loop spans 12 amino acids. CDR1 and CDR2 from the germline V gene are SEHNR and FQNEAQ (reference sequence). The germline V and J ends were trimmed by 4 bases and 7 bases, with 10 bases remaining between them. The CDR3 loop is CASSSARDEAFF. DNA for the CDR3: TGTGCCAGCAGCTCCGCCCGGGATGAAGCTTTCTTT.

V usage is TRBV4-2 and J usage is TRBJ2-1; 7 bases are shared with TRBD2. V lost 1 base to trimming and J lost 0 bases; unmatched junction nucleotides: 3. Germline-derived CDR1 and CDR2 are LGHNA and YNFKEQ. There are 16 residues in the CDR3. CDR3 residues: CASSQVSSGSYNEQFF. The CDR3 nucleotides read TGTGCCAGCAGCCAAGTTTCTAGCGGCTCCTACAATGAGCAGTTCTTC.

CDR3 protein: CASSFQGPNTGELFF. The CDR3 DNA reads as TGTGCCAGCAGCTTTCAGGGCCCGAACACCGGGGAGCTGTTTTTT. The chain links TRBV11-3 to TRBJ2-2; tentative D call: TRBD1 (5 bases). The germline CDR1 and CDR2 sequences are SGHNT and YENEEA. This CDR3 is 15 amino acids long. Trimming shortened V by 3 bases and J by 0 bases, and 8 bases separated the two germline ends.

This chain's CDR3 is CASSLDGPGQYF. The CDR3, as DNA: TGTGCCAGCAGCCTCGACGGTCCAGGCCAGTACTTC. This sequence joins TRBV3-1 (or the pseudogene TRBV3-2) and TRBJ2-5, with D hard to call. Germline V lookup: CDR1 LGHDT, CDR2 YNNKEL (reference sequence). V lost 4 bases to trimming and J lost 10 bases, with 13 bases between them. CDR3 length: 12 amino acids.

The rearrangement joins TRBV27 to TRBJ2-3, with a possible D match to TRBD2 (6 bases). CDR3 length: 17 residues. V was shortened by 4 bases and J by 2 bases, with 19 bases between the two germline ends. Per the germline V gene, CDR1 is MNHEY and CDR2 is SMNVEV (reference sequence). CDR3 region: CASSSTARGSYTDTQYF. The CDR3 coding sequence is TGTGCCAGCAGTTCTACCGCTCGGGGGAGCTACACAGATACGCAGTATTTT.

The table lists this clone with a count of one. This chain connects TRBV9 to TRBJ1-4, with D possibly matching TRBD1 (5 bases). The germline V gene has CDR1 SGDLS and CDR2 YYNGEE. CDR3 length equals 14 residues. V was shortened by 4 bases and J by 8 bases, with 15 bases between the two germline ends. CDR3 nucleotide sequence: TGTGCCAGCAGCACACAGGAGAAAAAGGAAAAACTGTTTTTT. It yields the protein CASSTQEKKEKLFF.